This T cell receptor (beta chain) stems from a study of blood T cell repertoires in COVID-19. Study-wide background: T cells, B-cell-depleted T cells, or PBMCs provided the cDNA or gDNA that served as material.

Original processing methods: Reference gene primer amplification yielded estimated nucleated cell counts. Only in-frame clones appear in the TCRdb table, and some are missing; sequencing was by immunoSEQ multiplex PCR. Clone size and V and J calls were adopted from that table, with D and trimming inferred from the DNA. The sample yields fewer than 450,000 clones, over 75% seen once. The V gene's germline CDR1 is SGHTA and CDR2 FQGNSA. CDR3 length: 14 residues. The V end lost 3 bases, the J end lost 0 bases, and 9 bases lay between the germline ends. The source is a woman between 40 and 50 years old with acute COVID-19. Sequences were obtained from PBMCs or T cells enriched from blood (not recorded which). This chain uses TRBV7-2 with TRBJ2-7; D might be TRBD1 (6 bases). CDR3 bases: TGTGCCAGCAGCTTCGGACAGAGCTCCTACGAGCAGTACTTC. Its protein product is CASSFGQSSYEQYF. The full variable domain, with the rest looked up from reference TRBV7-2 and TRBJ2-7, is GAGVSQSPSNKVTEKGKDVELRCDPISGHTALYWYRQSLGQGLEFLIYFQGNSAPDKSGLPSDRFSAERTGGSVSTLTIQRTQQEDSAVYLCASSFGQSSYEQYFGPGTRLTVT.